These 2 T cell receptor beta chains came from one sample sequenced in a study of T cell repertoires in cytomegalovirus infection. TCRdb reprocessed the reads with MiXCR, giving one entry per CDR3 protein. The sample holds approximately 110,000 distinct CDR3 sequences; less than 55% are singletons and the top ten take roughly 74%. These receptors' targets are unknown. The specimen comprised CD8+ T cells from cultured PBMCs, sampled from culture after CMV antigen stimulation. These receptors were collected from a human donor in good health (CMV status not recorded). Some clones in this sample may be carry-over from other donors' samples.

This clonotype was found a few times. The chain joins TRBV27 to TRBJ2-1; D not resolved. This CDR3 comprises 13 residues. Germline V gene sequence: CDR1 MNHEY, CDR2 SMNVEV (reference sequence). V gave up 2 bases and J gave up 6 bases, with 8 bases separating them. The CDR3 loop reads CASSLTFGNEQFF. As DNA, the CDR3 is TGTGCCAGCAGTTTAACGTTCGGCAATGAGCAGTTCTTC.

The V call is TRBV7-7, the J call TRBJ1-1, with D unclear. Trimming pared 5 bases from V and 3 bases from J, leaving 16 bases between. From germline, CDR1 is SSHAT and CDR2 FNYEAQ (reference sequence). This CDR3 is built from 15 residues. CDR3 sequence: CASSQLLVTDTEAFF. CDR3 bases: TGTGCCAGCAGCCAACTGTTGGTTACGGACACTGAAGCTTTCTTT.